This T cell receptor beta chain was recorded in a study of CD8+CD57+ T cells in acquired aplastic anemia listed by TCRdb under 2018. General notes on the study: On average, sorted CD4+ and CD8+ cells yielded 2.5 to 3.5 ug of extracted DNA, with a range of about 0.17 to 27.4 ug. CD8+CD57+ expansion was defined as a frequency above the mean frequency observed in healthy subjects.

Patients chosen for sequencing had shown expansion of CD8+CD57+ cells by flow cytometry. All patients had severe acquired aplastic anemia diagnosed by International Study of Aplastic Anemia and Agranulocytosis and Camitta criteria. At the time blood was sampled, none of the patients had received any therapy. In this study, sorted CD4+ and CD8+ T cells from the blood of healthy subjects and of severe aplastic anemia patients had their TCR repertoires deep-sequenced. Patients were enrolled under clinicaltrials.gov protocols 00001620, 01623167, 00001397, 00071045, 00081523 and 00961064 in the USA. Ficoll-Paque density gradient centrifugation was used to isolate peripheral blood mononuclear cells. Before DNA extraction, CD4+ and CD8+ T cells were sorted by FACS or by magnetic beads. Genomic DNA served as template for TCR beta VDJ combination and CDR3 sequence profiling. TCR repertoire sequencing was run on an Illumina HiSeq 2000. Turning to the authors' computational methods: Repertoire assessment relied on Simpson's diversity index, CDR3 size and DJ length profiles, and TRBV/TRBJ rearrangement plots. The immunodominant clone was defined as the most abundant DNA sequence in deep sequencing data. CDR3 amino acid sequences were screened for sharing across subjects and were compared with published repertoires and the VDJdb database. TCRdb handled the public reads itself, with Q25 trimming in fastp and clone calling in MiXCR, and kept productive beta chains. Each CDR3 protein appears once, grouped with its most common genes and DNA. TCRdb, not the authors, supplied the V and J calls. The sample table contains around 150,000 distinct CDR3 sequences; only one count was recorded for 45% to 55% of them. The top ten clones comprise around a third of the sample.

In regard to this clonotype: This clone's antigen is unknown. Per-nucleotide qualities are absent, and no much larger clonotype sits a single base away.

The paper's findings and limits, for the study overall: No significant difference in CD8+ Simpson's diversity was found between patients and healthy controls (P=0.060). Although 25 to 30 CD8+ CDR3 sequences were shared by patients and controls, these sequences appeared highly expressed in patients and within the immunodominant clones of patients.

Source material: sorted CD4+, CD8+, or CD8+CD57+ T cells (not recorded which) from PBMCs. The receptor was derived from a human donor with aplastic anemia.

The DNA is as follows: TGTGCCACCAGTGACCAGAACCCGGATACGCAGTATTTT. Its translation is CATSDQNPDTQYF. Recombination linked TRBV24-1 to TRBJ2-3; too little of a D gene remains to name it. V lost 4 bases and J lost 6 bases; the stretch between them is 10 bases long. Reading from cysteine to phenylalanine, the CDR3 counts 13 amino acids. Only the CDR3 region is kept as DNA, spanning 39 bases read in frame from base 1. The germline V gene sets CDR1 to KGHDR and CDR2 to SFDVKD.